The 4 T cell receptor beta chains presented below share a single source sample, sequenced in a study of blood T cell repertoires in COVID-19. This table comes from immunoSEQ multiplex PCR, and its TCRdb copy is limited to in-frame clones, with some not included. Of roughly 350,000 clones listed, 88% were seen once; the top ten hold 5.5% to 7.5%. The specimen was peripheral blood. The receptors were sampled from a woman aged 70-85 years with COVID-19, enrolled during active disease.

This rearrangement joins TRBV5-1 to TRBJ1-2; D uncertain. The CDR3 loop spans 14 amino acids. From germline, CDR1 is SGHRS and CDR2 YFSETQ. V shed 0 bases and J shed 1 base, with 7 bases lying between them. CDR3 DNA: TGCGCCAGCAGCTTGGGCGGAGATAACTATGGCTACACCTTC. It yields the protein CASSLGGDNYGYTF.

The chain links TRBV7-2 to TRBJ2-5; TRBD2 agrees at 12 bases. Losses at the gene ends were 4 bases for V and 0 bases for J; bases not matched to a gene: 9. Looked up from germline, CDR1 is SGHTA and CDR2 is FQGNSA. This CDR3 has 18 amino acids. The CDR3 spells CASSSRLAGALYQETQYF. The CDR3 DNA reads as TGTGCCAGCAGCTCCCGACTAGCGGGGGCCTTGTACCAAGAGACCCAGTACTTC.

CDR3 sequence (DNA): TGTGCCAGCAGCCGGATGCGTCGGGACAGGGGGTTTCAGAAAACCTACGAGCAGTACTTC. It is translated as CASSRMRRDRGFQKTYEQYF. The chain is built from TRBV7-4 and TRBJ2-7, with TRBD1 matching over 11 bases. Germline values: CDR1 SGHVT, CDR2 SQSDAQ. The length of the CDR3 is 20 residues. The junction had 20 bases not matched to a gene; V was cut back by 5 bases and J by 2 bases.

The V and J genes are TRBV2 and TRBJ1-6; 12 nucleotides agree with TRBD1. The germline V gene has CDR1 SNHLY and CDR2 FYNNEI. The CDR3 is made up of 14 amino acids. V lost 6 bases and J lost 8; bases outside the gene matches: 2. CDR3 DNA: TGTGCCAGCAGGGGACAGGGGGCGGATTCACCCCTCCACTTT. This codes for CASRGQGADSPLHF. Combining the CDR3 with reference TRBV2 and TRBJ1-6 gives the whole variable domain EPEVTQTPSHQVTQMGQEVILRCVPISNHLYFYWYRQILGQKVEFLVSFYNNEISEKSEIFDDQFSVERPDGSNFTLKIRSTKLEDSAMYFCASRGQGADSPLHFGNGTRLTVT.